This TCR beta chain was documented in a study of blood T cell repertoires in COVID-19. Study-level background: Acute and convalescent COVID-19 specimens originated in the United States, Italy and Spain. Nucleic acid was either cDNA or gDNA, and it came from T cells, B-cell-depleted T cells, or PBMCs.

The germline V gene has CDR1 SGHAT and CDR2 FQNNGV. The CDR3 consists of 18 residues. Germline trimming cut 6 bases from V and 0 bases from J; bases unmatched to any gene: 14. As handled by the study authors: Reference gene primer amplification gave estimated nucleated cell counts. Clones were sequenced by immunoSEQ multiplex PCR, and TCRdb holds only the in-frame ones, with some missing. Clone size and the V and J calls come from that table; the DNA yielded D and trimming. The sample consists of around 81,000 clones, about 83% of them appearing once. The V call is TRBV11-2, the J call TRBJ2-7; 10 nucleotides align to TRBD1. The sequencing input was peripheral blood. The sequence derives from a man older than 75 with acute or convalescent COVID-19. In DNA, the CDR3 is TGTGCCAGCAGAGGTCCGAGACAGGGGGCTGGGGCCTCCTACGAGCAGTACTTC. Protein: CASRGPRQGAGASYEQYF.